This is a list of T cell receptor beta chains from one sample in a study of OX40 agonist ivuxolimab in advanced cancers. Generated by immunoSEQ multiplex PCR, the TCRdb table keeps only in-frame clones and is missing some. The sample consists of tens of thousands of clones, about nine tenths of them appearing once. Here the sequenced sample was CD4+ or CD8+ T cells sorted from blood, taken in a trial of the OX40 agonist ivuxolimab. The receptors stem from an adult with an advanced solid tumor such as melanoma, head and neck, liver or kidney cancer. CDR3s include the opening cysteine and the closing phenylalanine or tryptophan. Fields, in order: D gene, clone size, J gene, V gene, CDR3 protein, CDR3 DNA. D genes are given only for firm matches. Only some rows state a clone size, as once, few, many or a class for expanded clones.

D: .
size: once
J: TRBJ2-2
V: TRBV28
CDR3: CASSFLSLGVTGELFF
DNA: TGTGCCAGCAGTTTTTTGTCGCTAGGGGTCACCGGGGAGCTGTTTTTT

D: TRBD1
size: .
J: TRBJ1-2
V: TRBV4-3
CDR3: CASSPRTDRDRGGYGYTF
DNA: TGCGCCAGCAGCCCCAGGACCGATAGGGACAGGGGTGGCTATGGCTACACCTTC

D: TRBD2
size: .
J: TRBJ2-1
V: TRBV5-4
CDR3: CASSPGGLADNEQFF
DNA: TGTGCCAGCAGCCCGGGGGGGCTAGCGGACAATGAGCAGTTCTTC

D: .
size: .
J: TRBJ1-2
V: TRBV28
CDR3: CASSPYLSQGYGYTF
DNA: TGTGCCAGCAGTCCCTACCTGTCCCAGGGGTATGGCTACACCTTC

D: .
size: .
J: TRBJ1-2
V: TRBV13
CDR3: CASSNKYHRDRYGYTF
DNA: TGTGCCAGCAGCAATAAATACCACAGGGACCGCTATGGCTACACCTTC

D: .
size: .
J: TRBJ2-2
V: TRBV2
CDR3: CASSPPTGRTGELFF
DNA: TGTGCCAGCAGTCCTCCGACAGGACGGACCGGGGAGCTGTTTTTT

D: .
size: .
J: TRBJ1-1
V: TRBV28
CDR3: CASSLGGVGAFF
DNA: TGTGCCAGCAGTTTGGGGGGGGTAGGAGCTTTCTTT

D: .
size: .
J: TRBJ2-3
V: TRBV15
CDR3: CATSRDTRSVTDTQYF
DNA: TGTGCCACCAGCAGGGACACTAGATCGGTCACAGATACGCAGTATTTT

D: .
size: .
J: TRBJ2-5
V: TRBV5-4
CDR3: CASSIRGGVTETQYF
DNA: TGTGCCAGCAGCATTCGTGGAGGGGTAACAGAGACCCAGTACTTC

D: .
size: .
J: TRBJ2-5
V: TRBV6-5
CDR3: CASSLFRSGFQETQYF
DNA: TGTGCCAGCAGTTTGTTCAGGAGCGGGTTTCAAGAGACCCAGTACTTC

D: TRBD1
size: .
J: TRBJ1-2
V: TRBV2
CDR3: CARTPDRGKGYTF
DNA: TGTGCCAGAACCCCGGACAGGGGGAAAGGCTACACCTTC

D: TRBD1
size: .
J: TRBJ1-2
V: TRBV18
CDR3: CASSPWTGDDDTF
DNA: TGTGCCAGCTCACCATGGACAGGGGATGACGACACCTTC

D: .
size: .
J: TRBJ2-2
V: TRBV19
CDR3: CASTGRVRELFF
DNA: TGTGCCAGTACCGGGCGGGTAAGGGAGCTGTTTTTT

D: TRBD2
size: .
J: TRBJ2-2
V: TRBV7-2
CDR3: CASSFLAVANTGELFF
DNA: TGTGCCAGCAGCTTTCTAGCGGTTGCGAACACCGGGGAGCTGTTTTTT

D: .
size: .
J: TRBJ1-1
V: TRBV7-3
CDR3: CASSLLDRQNTEAFF
DNA: TGTGCCAGCAGCTTACTGGACAGACAGAACACTGAAGCTTTCTTT

D: .
size: .
J: TRBJ1-1
V: TRBV19
CDR3: CATTSAAMNTEAFF
DNA: TGTGCTACGACGTCGGCGGCAATGAACACTGAAGCTTTCTTT

D: TRBD1
size: .
J: TRBJ1-5
V: TRBV28
CDR3: CASSFSRDRGHQPQHF
DNA: TGTGCCAGCAGTTTTTCTCGGGACAGGGGGCATCAGCCCCAGCATTTT

D: TRBD1
size: .
J: TRBJ1-2
V: TRBV28
CDR3: CASSVDRVYGYTF
DNA: TGTGCCAGCAGTGTTGACAGGGTCTATGGCTACACCTTC

D: TRBD1
size: .
J: TRBJ2-3
V: TRBV6-6
CDR3: CASSSTGWGTDTQYF
DNA: TGTGCCAGCAGCTCGACAGGGTGGGGCACAGATACGCAGTATTTT

D: TRBD2
size: .
J: TRBJ2-1
V: TRBV5-1
CDR3: CASSSGLAGQQFF
DNA: TGCGCCAGCAGCTCTGGACTAGCGGGCCAGCAGTTCTTC

D: .
size: .
J: TRBJ2-4
V: TRBV5-1
CDR3: CASSPQAGTKNIQYF
DNA: TGCGCCAGCAGCCCACAGGCAGGGACCAAAAACATTCAGTACTTC

D: .
size: .
J: TRBJ1-3
V: TRBV2
CDR3: CASFFGSGNTIYF
DNA: TGTGCCAGCTTTTTCGGCTCTGGAAACACCATATATTTT

D: TRBD1
size: few
J: TRBJ1-1
V: TRBV19
CDR3: CASRLKGGGGTEAFF
DNA: TGTGCCAGTAGGCTAAAAGGGGGCGGCGGCACTGAAGCTTTCTTT

D: .
size: .
J: TRBJ1-2
V: TRBV6-1
CDR3: CASRTSGAYGYTF
DNA: TGTGCCAGCAGGACCTCAGGTGCATATGGCTACACCTTC

D: .
size: .
J: TRBJ2-3
V: TRBV18
CDR3: CASSPQLASTDTQYF
DNA: TGTGCCAGCTCACCTCAACTAGCTAGCACAGATACGCAGTATTTT

D: .
size: .
J: TRBJ2-5
V: TRBV7-9
CDR3: CASSPITGSRRETQYF
DNA: TGTGCCAGCAGCCCCATCACCGGGAGTCGGCGAGAGACCCAGTACTTC

D: .
size: .
J: TRBJ2-5
V: TRBV18
CDR3: CASSPQRVIQETQYF
DNA: TGTGCCAGCTCACCACAGAGGGTTATACAAGAGACCCAGTACTTC

D: .
size: .
J: TRBJ1-4
V: TRBV5-6
CDR3: CASMGTQGGANEKLFF
DNA: TGTGCCAGCATGGGGACCCAAGGAGGGGCTAATGAAAAACTGTTTTTT

D: .
size: .
J: TRBJ1-6
V: TRBV6-5
CDR3: CASSRTALNSPLHF
DNA: TGTGCCAGCAGCAGGACAGCGTTGAATTCACCCCTCCACTTT

D: .
size: few
J: TRBJ1-5
V: TRBV6-6
CDR3: CASSYSNVGQPQHF
DNA: TGTGCCAGCAGTTACTCGAATGTCGGACAGCCCCAGCATTTT

D: TRBD2
size: .
J: TRBJ2-1
V: TRBV28
CDR3: CASSTSGRAYNEQFF
DNA: TGTGCCAGCAGTACTAGCGGGAGGGCCTACAATGAGCAGTTCTTC

D: .
size: .
J: TRBJ1-3
V: TRBV5-6
CDR3: CASSYRYFGNTIYF
DNA: TGTGCCAGCAGTTACAGATATTTTGGAAACACCATATATTTT

D: .
size: .
J: TRBJ1-1
V: TRBV18
CDR3: CASMDLGVAEAFF
DNA: TGTGCCAGCATGGACTTGGGTGTCGCTGAAGCTTTCTTT

D: TRBD1
size: .
J: TRBJ1-1
V: TRBV7-6
CDR3: CASSYRTGEAFF
DNA: TGTGCCAGCAGCTACCGGACAGGGGAAGCTTTCTTT

D: TRBD1
size: .
J: TRBJ1-4
V: TRBV10-1
CDR3: CASGKSRDRDTTNEKLFF
DNA: TGCGCCAGCGGTAAGTCCCGGGACAGGGATACTACTAATGAAAAACTGTTTTTT

D: .
size: .
J: TRBJ1-2
V: TRBV9
CDR3: CASSTRQAYGYTF
DNA: TGTGCCAGCAGCACCCGACAGGCTTATGGCTACACCTTC

D: TRBD1
size: .
J: TRBJ1-1
V: TRBV9
CDR3: CASSVQGAGTEAFF
DNA: TGTGCCAGCAGCGTGCAGGGGGCGGGAACTGAAGCTTTCTTT

D: TRBD2
size: .
J: TRBJ2-1
V: TRBV7-9
CDR3: CASSLGSEREDPYNEQFF
DNA: TGTGCCAGCAGCTTAGGTAGTGAGCGGGAGGACCCCTACAATGAGCAGTTCTTC

D: .
size: .
J: TRBJ1-5
V: TRBV16
CDR3: CASSQRQINQPQHF
DNA: TGTGCCAGCAGCCAACGTCAGATCAATCAGCCCCAGCATTTT

D: TRBD2
size: once
J: TRBJ2-5
V: TRBV5-4
CDR3: CASSYSGLAGRETQYF
DNA: TGTGCCAGCAGCTACTCAGGACTAGCGGGACGAGAGACCCAGTACTTC